A selection of T cell receptor beta chains follows, all from one sample in a study of blood T cell repertoires in COVID-19. The repertoire was sequenced with immunoSEQ multiplex PCR; TCRdb's copy has only in-frame clones and lacks some. This sample has about 370,000 clones, with approximately 90% found just once. Sequenced sample: PBMCs or T cells enriched from blood (not recorded which). The receptor source for this set is a man aged 18 to 30 who had recovered from COVID-19. The CDR3 runs from the conserved cysteine through the conserved F or W. A D gene is named only where the DNA matches it firmly. Not all rows give a size; the values are once, few, many and, for expanded clones, a class.

clone_size j_call d_call v_call cdr3_nt cdr3_aa
NA TRBJ2-2 TRBD1 TRBV7-9 TGTGCCAGCAGCTTAGCGAGACAGGGGACGGCCACCGGGGAGCTGTTTTTT CASSLARQGTATGELFF
NA TRBJ1-1 TRBD1 TRBV6-5 TGTGCCAGCAGTTACGCTAACAGGGGGGACACTGAAGCTTTCTTT CASSYANRGDTEAFF
NA TRBJ1-1 NA TRBV21-1 TGTGCCAGCAGCAAAGGCTGGGCGGGAAACACTGAAGCTTTCTTT CASSKGWAGNTEAFF
NA TRBJ2-3 NA TRBV19 TGTGCCAGCGCCCCAACAGGCACAGATACGCAGTATTTT CASAPTGTDTQYF
NA TRBJ1-1 TRBD1 TRBV27 TGTGCCAGCAGTTTAAGTGGGACAGGGGGCGGCGGAGCTTTCTTT CASSLSGTGGGGAFF
NA TRBJ1-4 NA TRBV25-1 TGTGCCAGCAGCCCAAGGCCCCGGGGAACAAATGAAAAACTGTTTTTT CASSPRPRGTNEKLFF
NA TRBJ2-2 NA TRBV9 TGTGCCAGCAGCGCGGACTCGTGGTTGGACACCGGGGAGCTGTTTTTT CASSADSWLDTGELFF
once TRBJ2-1 TRBD2 TRBV10-3 TGTGCCATCAGCCGGGGGACTAGTGGCAATGAGCAGTTCTTC CAISRGTSGNEQFF
few TRBJ1-2 TRBD1 TRBV7-2 TGTGCCAGCAGCTTGGACAGGGGGGTGAGAGGCTACACCTTC CASSLDRGVRGYTF
NA TRBJ2-5 NA TRBV28 TGTGCCAGCAGTTTCGGGACCCAGTACTTC CASSFGTQYF
NA TRBJ2-1 TRBD1 TRBV29-1 TGCAGCGCCGGACAGGGGGGAGGGCAAGAGCAGTTCTTC CSAGQGGGQEQFF
NA TRBJ2-7 NA TRBV4-2 TGTGCCAGCAGCCAATTAGGAGACGGAGCCTACGAGCAGTACTTC CASSQLGDGAYEQYF
NA TRBJ2-5 TRBD2 TRBV4-1 TGCGCCAGCAGCCCCAGGGCGCTAGCGGGGGAAGAGACCCAGTACTTC CASSPRALAGEETQYF
NA TRBJ2-7 TRBD2 TRBV27 TGTGCCAGCAGTTCCCGGGACTACCTTGGCGAGCAGTACTTC CASSSRDYLGEQYF
few TRBJ2-1 TRBD2 TRBV18 TGTGCCAGCTCACGAGCGGGGGGCAATGAGCAGTTCTTC CASSRAGGNEQFF
NA TRBJ2-7 TRBD1 TRBV5-4 TGTGCCAGCAGCCTTGGGACAGGAGAATATTACGAGCAGTACTTC CASSLGTGEYYEQYF
NA TRBJ2-1 NA TRBV7-2 TGTGCCAGCAGCTTAGATTCTAGTACGTACAATGAGCAGTTCTTC CASSLDSSTYNEQFF
NA TRBJ2-2 NA TRBV3-1/TRBV3-2 TGTGCCAGCAGCCAAGCAACCGGGGAGCTGTTTTTT CASSQATGELFF
NA TRBJ2-1 NA TRBV7-3 TGTGCCAGCAGCTTACTAGACTCCAATGAGCAGTTCTTC CASSLLDSNEQFF
NA TRBJ2-7 TRBD1 TRBV28 TGTGCCAGCAGGTCACCGGGACAGAACTCCTACGAGCAGTACTTC CASRSPGQNSYEQYF
NA TRBJ1-3 TRBD1 TRBV4-1 TGCGCCAGCAGCCGTCCACCCGGGACAGGGAACTCTGGAAACACCATATATTTT CASSRPPGTGNSGNTIYF
few TRBJ1-5 NA TRBV5-1 TGCGCCAGCAGCTTGGTCGGACAACCCGATCAGCCCCAGCATTTT CASSLVGQPDQPQHF
NA TRBJ2-7 NA TRBV19 TGTGCCACCACGTCCTCCCTTCGGGAGCAGTACTTC CATTSSLREQYF
NA TRBJ2-1 TRBD2 TRBV2 TGTGCCAGCAGCCGAACTAGCGGGGGTTACAATGAGCAGTTCTTC CASSRTSGGYNEQFF
NA TRBJ2-3 TRBD1 TRBV7-9 TGTGCCAGCAGCCCAGGGACAGGGAGCACAGATACGCAGTATTTT CASSPGTGSTDTQYF
NA TRBJ2-7 TRBD1 TRBV4-2 TGTGCCAGCAGCCACCCTGGACAGGGCCGAATGGGAGAGCAGTACTTC CASSHPGQGRMGEQYF
NA TRBJ1-1 NA TRBV28 TGTGCCAGCAGTTTAATACTAGTGGGTGGAACTGAAGCTTTCTTT CASSLILVGGTEAFF
NA TRBJ2-7 NA TRBV7-9 TGTGCCAGCAGCTTATCGGGACAACCCTACGAGCAGTACTTC CASSLSGQPYEQYF
NA TRBJ1-1 NA TRBV18 TGTGCCAGCTCAAACACCAGGGTTTTTGACACTGAAGCTTTCTTT CASSNTRVFDTEAFF
NA TRBJ1-2 TRBD1 TRBV19 TGTGCCAGTAGTATAAGGCCCCTCTCGCAGGGGGCACGTGGCTACACCTTC CASSIRPLSQGARGYTF
NA TRBJ2-1 TRBD2 TRBV5-1 TGCGCCAGCAGCTTGTTTCCGGGAGGGGGCAATGAGCAGTTCTTC CASSLFPGGGNEQFF